This passage covers 29 T cell receptor beta chains from one sample sequenced in a study of blood T cell repertoires in COVID-19. TCRdb's table, derived via immunoSEQ multiplex PCR, lists solely in-frame clones and lacks some. The sample has more than 150,000 clones; 80% to 90% are singletons. The specimen sequenced was peripheral blood. The receptors here all came from a woman between 45 and 65 years old with acute or convalescent COVID-19.

The CDR3 DNA follows: TGTGCCAGCACAAGTTTGGGACAGGGCTCTGAGCAGTTCTTC. Its protein is CASTSLGQGSEQFF. The rearrangement uses TRBV6-5 and TRBJ2-1; 9 bases agree with TRBD1. Germline loops: CDR1 MNHEY, CDR2 SVGAGI. V lost 7 bases, J lost 9 bases, and 10 bases stayed unmatched. CDR3 length: 14 amino acids.

CDR3: CASSYTRRSFTGELFF. The CDR3 DNA sequence: TGTGCCAGCAGTTACACTAGACGATCCTTCACCGGGGAGCTGTTTTTT. This chain joins TRBV6-2 or TRBV6-3 and TRBJ2-2; tentatively, D is TRBD2 (5 bases). CDR1 MNHEY and CDR2 SVGEGT come from the germline V gene. Trimming took off 2 bases at V and 4 bases at J, with 14 bases between the two ends. The CDR3 runs 16 residues.

The genes are TRBV18 and TRBJ1-1, with 7 nucleotides matching TRBD1. The germline V gene encodes CDR1 KGHSH and CDR2 LQKENI. Germline trimming cut 5 bases from V and 6 bases from J; bases unmatched to any gene: 12. The CDR3 is 15 residues long. The CDR3 DNA reads TGTGCCAGCTCATCGATACCTAGGGGGCAAGCTGAAGCTTTCTTT. It codes for CASSSIPRGQAEAFF.

V usage is TRBV7-3 and J usage is TRBJ1-4; 7 nucleotides align to TRBD1. This CDR3 has 15 residues. The ends lost 2 bases at V and 5 bases at J; junction bases unmatched: 5. Germline values: CDR1 SGHTA, CDR2 FQGTGA. CDR3: CASSLGARGNEKLFF. The CDR3 DNA reads TGTGCCAGCAGCTTAGGTGCCAGGGGGAATGAAAAACTGTTTTTT. Combining the CDR3 with reference TRBV7-3 and TRBJ1-4 gives the whole variable domain GAGVSQTPSNKVTEKGKYVELRCDPISGHTALYWYRQSLGQGPEFLIYFQGTGAADDSGLPNDRFFAVRPEGSVSTLKIQRTERGDSAVYLCASSLGARGNEKLFFGSGTQLSVL.

The CDR3 DNA sequence: TGTGCCAGCAGCTTCCGTGGTCCTATCAATTCACCCCTCCACTTT. As protein: CASSFRGPINSPLHF. This sequence joins TRBV7-9 and TRBJ1-6; D call uncertain. There are 15 residues in the CDR3. Germline-derived CDR1 and CDR2 are SEHNR and FQNEAQ (reference sequence). The ends were cut back, 3 bases at V and 7 bases at J, with 13 bases in the middle. The complete variable domain, with remaining parts taken from reference TRBV7-9 and TRBJ1-6, reads DTGVSQNPRHKITKRGQNVTFRCDPISEHNRLYWYRQTLGQGPEFLTYFQNEAQLEKSRLLSDRFSAERPKGSFSTLEIQRTEQGDSAMYLCASSFRGPINSPLHFGNGTRLTVT.

V and J are TRBV4-3 and TRBJ1-2, with 7 bases lining up with TRBD1. CDR1 LGHNA and CDR2 YSLEER come from the germline V gene. J lost 4 bases, V lost 4 bases, and 9 bases had no gene match. The CDR3 is made up of 15 amino acids. CDR3 loop: CASSPGQERVYGYTF. In nucleotides, the CDR3 is TGCGCCAGCAGCCCAGGACAGGAAAGGGTCTATGGCTACACCTTC.

This clone was picked up one time. The V gene is TRBV18, the J gene TRBJ1-2, with 10 bases lining up with TRBD1. There are 15 residues in the CDR3. CDR1 and CDR2 (germline): KGHSH, LQKENI. V shed 3 bases and J 4 bases; nucleotides not matched to a gene: 5. The CDR3 DNA sequence: TGTGCCAGCTCACCCGGGACAGGGGTTTTCTATGGCTACACCTTC. Translated: CASSPGTGVFYGYTF. Filled out from reference TRBV18 and TRBJ1-2, the complete variable domain reads NAGVMQNPRHLVRRRGQEARLRCSPMKGHSHVYWYRQLPEEGLKFMVYLQKENIIDESGMPKERFSAEFPKEGPSILRIQQVVRGDSAAYFCASSPGTGVFYGYTFGSGTRLTVV.

The chain employs TRBV19 and TRBJ1-1, with 10 bases identical to TRBD1. The CDR3 spans 17 residues. V trimming: 3 bases; J trimming: 6 bases; junction bases outside the gene matches: 13. Germline-derived CDR1 and CDR2 are LNHDA and SQIVND (reference sequence). CDR3 DNA: TGTGCCAGTAGTATGGGCGGGGACAGGGGACGGGTCTCTGAAGCTTTCTTT. Its protein product is CASSMGGDRGRVSEAFF.

V usage is TRBV6-5 and J usage is TRBJ1-4, with D unresolved. V was pared by 0 bases and J by 5 bases, with 7 bases between. In germline, CDR1 is MNHEY, CDR2 SVGAGI. The CDR3 loop spans 14 amino acids. DNA of the CDR3: TGTGCCAGCAGTTACTCGTTCGGGAATGAAAAACTGTTTTTT. Its translation: CASSYSFGNEKLFF.

The V call is TRBV11-2, the J call TRBJ2-1; D might be TRBD1 (5 bases). The CDR3 extends over 13 amino acids. V lost 2 bases to trimming and J lost 3 bases, with 5 bases between them. Per germline, CDR1 SGHAT and CDR2 FQNNGV. DNA for the CDR3: TGTGCCAGCAGCTTACAGGGCTACAATGAGCAGTTCTTC. Translation: CASSLQGYNEQFF.

The rearrangement links TRBV7-9 to TRBJ2-7; no reliable D call. CDR3 size: 12 residues. Germline CDR1 and CDR2: SEHNR and FQNEAQ (reference sequence). V was clipped by 4 bases and J by 7 bases, with 11 bases between them. CDR3 nucleotides: TGTGCCAGCAGCTCGCCATACAGAGAGCAGTACTTC. Its protein is CASSSPYREQYF.

In its sample, this clone was seen once. J is TRBJ2-3 and V is TRBV11-1; 7 nucleotides match TRBD2. Losses at the gene ends were 5 bases for V and 6 bases for J; bases not matched to a gene: 11. Germline V gives CDR1 SGHAT, CDR2 FQDESV (reference sequence). This CDR3 spans 15 amino acids. CDR3 in amino acids: CASSRTSIEGDTQYF. As DNA, the CDR3 is TGTGCCAGCAGCAGGACTAGTATTGAGGGCGATACGCAGTATTTT. The variable domain in full, with the rest retrieved from reference TRBV11-1 and TRBJ2-3, is EAEVAQSPRYKITEKSQAVAFWCDPISGHATLYWYRQILGQGPELLVQFQDESVVDDSQLPKDRFSAERLKGVDSTLKIQPAELGDSAMYLCASSRTSIEGDTQYFGPGTRLTVL.

The J gene is TRBJ2-5, the V gene TRBV19, with 12 bases fitting TRBD2. The ends lost 5 bases at V and 3 bases at J; junction bases unmatched: 4. This CDR3 has 15 amino acids. Per the germline V gene, CDR1 is LNHDA and CDR2 is SQIVND (reference sequence). The CDR3 DNA is TGTGCCAGTAGTTGGGGACTAGCGGGCAAAGAGACCCAGTACTTC. This translates into CASSWGLAGKETQYF.

This clone appeared a single time. The rearrangement links TRBV7-9 to TRBJ2-3; D is possibly TRBD2 (6 bases). Trimming pared 1 base from V and 5 bases from J, leaving 7 bases between. The CDR3 length is 13 residues. The germline CDR1 and CDR2 sequences are SEHNR and FQNEAQ (reference sequence). The CDR3 protein is CASSLVEGDTQYF. The CDR3 DNA reads as TGTGCCAGCAGCTTAGTGGAGGGAGATACGCAGTATTTT.

This clone has just a few counts. This chain connects TRBV6-5 to TRBJ2-5; TRBD1 aligns across 7 bases. The germline V gene encodes CDR1 MNHEY and CDR2 SVGAGI. V lost 1 base, J lost 0 bases, and 2 bases stayed unmatched. CDR3 length: 15 residues. The CDR3 DNA follows: TGTGCCAGCAGTTACTTGGGACAGAACCAAGAGACCCAGTACTTC. This codes for CASSYLGQNQETQYF.

The V call is TRBV27, the J call TRBJ1-1; 8 bases are shared with TRBD1. CDR1 is MNHEY, CDR2 SMNVEV, per germline (reference sequence). CDR3 length: 13 residues. The trim removed 6 bases at V and 6 bases at J, leaving 6 bases unmatched. Here the CDR3 reads CASREQGGPEAFF. The CDR3 bases are TGTGCCAGCAGGGAACAGGGGGGCCCTGAAGCTTTCTTT.

The J gene is TRBJ1-2, the V gene TRBV4-3; no firm D call. In germline, CDR1 is LGHNA, CDR2 YSLEER. V was pared by 0 bases and J by 4 bases, with 9 bases between. The length of the CDR3 is 14 residues. Here the CDR3 DNA reads TGCGCCAGCAGCCAAGATGTGGCAGTCTATGGCTACACCTTC. Translating it yields CASSQDVAVYGYTF.

V usage is TRBV4-2 and J usage is TRBJ2-1; 7 nucleotides agree with TRBD2. The J segment lost 8 bases and the V segment lost 0 bases, leaving 10 bases of the junction unmatched. Germline assignment: CDR1 LGHNA and CDR2 YNFKEQ. There are 16 residues in the CDR3. The CDR3 sequence is CASSQDRRLAGDEQFF. In DNA form, the CDR3 reads TGTGCCAGCAGCCAAGATCGGCGACTAGCAGGAGATGAGCAGTTCTTC.

V and J are TRBV28 and TRBJ2-7; D remains unclear. Germline V CDR1 and CDR2: MDHEN, SYDVKM. Trimming stripped 8 bases from V and 4 bases from J, with 12 bases between. The CDR3 consists of 12 residues. CDR3 coding DNA: TGTGCCAGCGGATTTAGCCGGTACGAGCAGTACTTC. It is translated as CASGFSRYEQYF.

V is TRBV5-1 and J is TRBJ1-2, with D hard to call. Germline V gene lookup returns CDR1 SGHRS and CDR2 YFSETQ. The CDR3 has 14 residues. Trimming took 0 bases from V and 3 from J, leaving 9 bases between them. The DNA of the CDR3 is TGCGCCAGCAGCTTGGCACCGGAGGACTATGGCTACACCTTC. It is translated as CASSLAPEDYGYTF. The whole variable domain, filled in from reference TRBV5-1 and TRBJ1-2, reads KAGVTQTPRYLIKTRGQQVTLSCSPISGHRSVSWYQQTPGQGLQFLFEYFSETQRNKGNFPGRFSGRQFSNSRSEMNVSTLELGDSALYLCASSLAPEDYGYTFGSGTRLTVV.

V and J are TRBV7-2 and TRBJ2-7; 9 bases fit TRBD1. The CDR3 is 14 residues long. In germline, CDR1 is SGHTA, CDR2 FQGNSA. The V segment lost 3 bases and the J segment 2 bases; nucleotides outside the gene matches: 2. CDR3 in DNA: TGTGCCAGCAGCTTTAGACAGGGGGCCTACGAGCAGTACTTC. It yields the protein CASSFRQGAYEQYF.

V usage is TRBV19 and J usage is TRBJ2-3; the match to TRBD2 covers 12 bases. CDR1 is LNHDA and CDR2 is SQIVND in the germline V gene (reference sequence). This CDR3 region has 15 residues. Trimming took 6 bases from V and 5 from J; bases not matched to a gene: 6. The CDR3 DNA follows: TGTGCCAGTAGCAGGACTAGCGGGACCGGAGATACGCAGTATTTT. Translating it yields CASSRTSGTGDTQYF. Complete variable domain (other parts from reference TRBV19 and TRBJ2-3): DGGITQSPKYLFRKEGQNVTLSCEQNLNHDAMYWYRQDPGQGLRLIYYSQIVNDFQKGDIAEGYSVSREKKESFPLTVTSAQKNPTAFYLCASSRTSGTGDTQYFGPGTRLTVL.

The V and J genes are TRBV11-2 and TRBJ2-1; D uncertain. The CDR3 consists of 13 residues. Germline V CDR1 and CDR2: SGHAT, FQNNGV. The V end was cut by 3 bases, the J end by 6 bases, with 9 bases between. In DNA, the CDR3 is TGTGCCAGCAGCTTGTCCAGAGGCAATGAGCAGTTCTTC. It encodes CASSLSRGNEQFF.

The table lists this clone with a count of one. This chain links TRBV7-8 with TRBJ1-5; D may be TRBD1 (6 bases). The length of the CDR3 is 15 residues. Trimming pared 5 bases from V and 1 base from J, leaving 12 bases between. Per the germline V gene, CDR1 is SGHVS and CDR2 is FQNEAQ. CDR3 DNA: TGTGCCAGCAGCCTACAGGGAATGAGCAATCAGCCCCAGCATTTT. The encoded protein is CASSLQGMSNQPQHF.

This chain links TRBV18 with TRBJ1-2; D perhaps matches TRBD1 (6 bases). The V end was cut by 2 bases, the J end by 6 bases, with 16 bases between. This CDR3 is 15 amino acids long. Looked up from germline, CDR1 is KGHSH and CDR2 is LQKENI. In nucleotides, the CDR3 is TGTGCCAGCTCACCAAATGGGGGCCCCGGGGATGGCTACACCTTC. Translating it yields CASSPNGGPGDGYTF.

The chain carries TRBV19 and TRBJ2-7; TRBD1 aligns across 7 bases. CDR3 length: 13 residues. Losses at the gene ends were 3 bases for V and 3 bases for J; bases not matched to a gene: 2. The germline V gene encodes CDR1 LNHDA and CDR2 SQIVND (reference sequence). The CDR3: CASSMGQLYEQYF. For the CDR3, the DNA is TGTGCCAGTAGTATGGGACAGCTCTACGAGCAGTACTTC.

The chain couples TRBV11-3 to TRBJ2-2; D not resolved. The CDR3 loop spans 12 amino acids. Per germline, CDR1 SGHNT and CDR2 YENEEA. The V gene lost 5 bases and the J gene lost 2 bases, with 3 bases spanning the gap. The CDR3 coding sequence is TGTGCCAGCAGCCTTAACACCGGGGAGCTGTTTTTT. Its protein product is CASSLNTGELFF.

The rearrangement links TRBV7-3 to TRBJ2-5; 7 bases map to TRBD2. The CDR3 runs 13 residues. With V trimmed by 1 base and J by 7 bases, 3 bases remained unmatched. Germline CDR1 and CDR2: SGHTA and FQGTGA. The CDR3 DNA is TGTGCCAGCAGCTTAAACGGGGAGGGGACCCAGTACTTC. Its translation is CASSLNGEGTQYF.

The chain carries TRBV27 and TRBJ1-5; tentative D call: TRBD1 (6 bases). The ends were cut back, 5 bases at V and 3 bases at J, with 11 bases in the middle. Germline values: CDR1 MNHEY, CDR2 SMNVEV (reference sequence). The CDR3 contains 14 residues. CDR3 bases: TGTGCCAGCAGTCTCCGGGACAACAATCAGCCCCAGCATTTT. Protein product: CASSLRDNNQPQHF.